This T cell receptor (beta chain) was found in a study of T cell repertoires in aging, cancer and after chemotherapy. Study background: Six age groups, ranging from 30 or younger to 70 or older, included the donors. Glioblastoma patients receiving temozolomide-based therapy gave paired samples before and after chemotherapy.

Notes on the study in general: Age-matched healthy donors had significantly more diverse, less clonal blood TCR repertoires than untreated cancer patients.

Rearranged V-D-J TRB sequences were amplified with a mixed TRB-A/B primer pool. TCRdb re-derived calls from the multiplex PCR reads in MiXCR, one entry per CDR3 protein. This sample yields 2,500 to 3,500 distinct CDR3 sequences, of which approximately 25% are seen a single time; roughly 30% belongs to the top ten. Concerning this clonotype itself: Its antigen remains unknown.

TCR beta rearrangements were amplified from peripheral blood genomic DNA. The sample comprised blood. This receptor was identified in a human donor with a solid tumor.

As DNA, the CDR3 is TGTGCCAGTATAAGCGACCATATACAGTACTTC. It is translated as CASISDHIQYF. This chain links TRBV19 with TRBJ2-7; no clear D gene. Trimming took off 7 bases at V and 10 bases at J, with 14 bases between the two ends. The CDR3 runs 11 residues. Germline values: CDR1 LNHDA, CDR2 SQIVND (reference sequence).